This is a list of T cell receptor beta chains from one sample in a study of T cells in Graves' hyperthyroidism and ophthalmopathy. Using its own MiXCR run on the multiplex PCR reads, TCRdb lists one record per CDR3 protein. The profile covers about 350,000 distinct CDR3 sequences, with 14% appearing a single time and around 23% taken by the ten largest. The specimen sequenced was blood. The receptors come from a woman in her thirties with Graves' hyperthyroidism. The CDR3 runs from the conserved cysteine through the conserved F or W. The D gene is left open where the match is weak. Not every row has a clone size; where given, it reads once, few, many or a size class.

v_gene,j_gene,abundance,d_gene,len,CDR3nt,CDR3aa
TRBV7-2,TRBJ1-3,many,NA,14,TGTGCCAGCAGCTCAGACAGCTCTGGAAACACCATATATTTT,CASSSDSSGNTIYF
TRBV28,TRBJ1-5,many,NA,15,TGTGCCAGCCCCCTAAGTGGGAGGTTCAATCAGCCCCAGCATTTT,CASPLSGRFNQPQHF
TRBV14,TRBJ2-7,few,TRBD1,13,TGTGCCAGCAGCCAGGACAGGGGACTGCTGCAGTACTTC,CASSQDRGLLQYF
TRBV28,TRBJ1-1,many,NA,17,TGTGCCAGCAGCCACCCCTCGTTGGGGGGCCGGAACACTGAAGCTTTCTTT,CASSHPSLGGRNTEAFF
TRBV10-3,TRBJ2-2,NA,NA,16,TGTGCCACCATTCAGGGGGGACAGCGTAACACCGGGGAGCTGTTTTTT,CATIQGGQRNTGELFF
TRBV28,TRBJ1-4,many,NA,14,TGTGCCAGCAGTTTTACCAGCGGCGCTGAAAAACTGTTTTTT,CASSFTSGAEKLFF
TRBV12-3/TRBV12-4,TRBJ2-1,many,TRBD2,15,TGTGCCAGCAGTCCGACTAGCGCCTCCTACAATGAGCAGTTCTTC,CASSPTSASYNEQFF
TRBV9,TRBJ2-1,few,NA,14,TGTGCCGGCAGCGTCCGGGACTCTTACAATGAGCAGTTCTTC,CAGSVRDSYNEQFF
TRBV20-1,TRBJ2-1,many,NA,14,TGCAGTGCAACTCAGGGGGGTATTTACAATGAGCAGTTCTTC,CSATQGGIYNEQFF
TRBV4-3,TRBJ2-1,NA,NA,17,TGCGCCAGCAGCCAAGGTACCAGCGAGAACACCTACAATGAGCAGTTCTTC,CASSQGTSENTYNEQFF
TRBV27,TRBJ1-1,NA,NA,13,TGTGCCAGCGCTCAGGCCTTTAACACTGAAGCTTTCTTT,CASAQAFNTEAFF
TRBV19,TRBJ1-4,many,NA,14,TGTGCCAGTAGTTTTTGGGGATCGCGGAAAGAACTGTTTTTT,CASSFWGSRKELFF
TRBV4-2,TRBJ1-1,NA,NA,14,TGTGCCAGCAGCCGGGGGGAGAGAGACACTGAAGCTTTCTTT,CASSRGERDTEAFF
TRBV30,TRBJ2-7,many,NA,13,TGTGCCTGCAGACCACCGACTGCCTACGAGCAGTACTTC,CACRPPTAYEQYF
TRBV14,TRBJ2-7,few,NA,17,TGTGCCAAACAGGTCGAGGGATGGGCGTCGGGCCCCTACGAGCAGTACTTC,CAKQVEGWASGPYEQYF
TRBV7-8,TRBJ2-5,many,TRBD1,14,TGTGCCAGCAGCAACCGGGACAGCCAAGAGACCCAGTACTTC,CASSNRDSQETQYF
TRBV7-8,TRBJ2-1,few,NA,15,TGTGCCAGCAGCTTATTCAGGCAGGGGAACAATGAGCAGTTCTTC,CASSLFRQGNNEQFF
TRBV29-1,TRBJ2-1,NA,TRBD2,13,TGCAGCGTTGATCGCGGGGGTGGGGATGAGCAGTTCTTC,CSVDRGGGDEQFF